The T cell receptor (beta chain) under discussion was sequenced for a study of blood T cell repertoires in COVID-19. Clones were read by immunoSEQ multiplex PCR, and TCRdb kept only the in-frame ones, dropping some. The table has 35,000 to 50,000 clones, approximately 85% seen once. Germline V gene sequence: CDR1 SGHAT, CDR2 FQNNGV. The CDR3 is made up of 14 amino acids. J lost 7 bases, V lost 5 bases, and 7 bases had no gene match. This chain uses TRBV11-2 with TRBJ2-7; 11 nucleotides match TRBD2. The sequencing sample was made of peripheral blood. This TCR came from a human donor in a cohort sampled during active COVID-19. This CDR3 is CASSLSGGAKEQYF. The DNA for the CDR3 is TGTGCCAGCAGCCTTAGCGGGGGGGCTAAAGAGCAGTACTTC.